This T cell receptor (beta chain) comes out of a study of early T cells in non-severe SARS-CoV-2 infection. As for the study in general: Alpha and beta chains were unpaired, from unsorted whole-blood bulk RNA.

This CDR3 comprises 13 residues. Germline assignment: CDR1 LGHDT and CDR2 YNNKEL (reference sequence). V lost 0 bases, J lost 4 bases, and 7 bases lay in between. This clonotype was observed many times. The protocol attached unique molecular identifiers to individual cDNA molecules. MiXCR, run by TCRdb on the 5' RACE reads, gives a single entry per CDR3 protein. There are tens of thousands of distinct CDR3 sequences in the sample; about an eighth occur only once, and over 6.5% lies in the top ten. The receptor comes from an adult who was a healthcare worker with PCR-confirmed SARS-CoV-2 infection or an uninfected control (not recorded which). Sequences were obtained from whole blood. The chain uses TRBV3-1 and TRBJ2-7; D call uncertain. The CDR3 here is CASSQDVSYEQYF. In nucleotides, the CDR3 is TGTGCCAGCAGCCAAGACGTCAGTTACGAGCAGTACTTC.